Presented here are 14 T cell receptor beta chains from one specimen sequenced in a study of graft-versus-host responses after intestinal transplantation. These receptors lack a known antigen. The data were produced by immunoSEQ multiplex PCR, yet TCRdb's version contains in-frame clones alone and is incomplete. The sample records 140,000 or so clones, about 93% being singletons. Here the sequenced sample was unstimulated CD4+ T cells sorted from spleen or lymph node cells, taken before intestinal transplant. The receptors were gathered from a human donor who received an intestinal transplant.

The rearrangement joins TRBV14 to TRBJ2-5, with 7 bases aligning to TRBD2. V shed 2 bases and J 4 bases; nucleotides not matched to a gene: 4. CDR3 length: 14 residues. CDR1 SGHDN and CDR2 FVKESK come from the germline V gene. The CDR3 is CASSQRWEGETQYF. The CDR3 DNA sequence: TGTGCCAGCAGCCAAAGATGGGAGGGAGAGACCCAGTACTTC.

V gene TRBV30 combines with J gene TRBJ1-4, with D uncertain. The V gene's germline CDR1 is GTSNPN and CDR2 SVGIG (reference sequence). This CDR3 is 14 amino acids long. Trimming removed 7 bases at V and 3 bases at J, with 15 bases between. This chain's CDR3 is CASNIGRSNEKLFF. Written as DNA, the CDR3 is TGTGCCTCGAATATAGGGCGGTCTAATGAAAAACTGTTTTTT. Together with reference TRBV30 and TRBJ1-4, the CDR3 gives the full variable domain: SQTIHQWPATLVQPVGSPLSLECTVEGTSNPNLYWYRQAAGRGLQLLFYSVGIGQISSEVPQNLSASRPQDRQFILSSKKLLLSDSGFYLCASNIGRSNEKLFFGSGTQLSVL.

This chain links TRBV15 with TRBJ2-4, with D perhaps matching TRBD1 (6 bases). The V gene lost 1 base and the J gene lost 8 bases, with 15 bases spanning the gap. Germline V CDR1 and CDR2: LNHNV, YYDKDF (reference sequence). This CDR3 is 15 amino acids long. This CDR3 reads CATSRGAGEGDIQYF. As DNA, the CDR3 is TGTGCCACCAGCAGAGGCGCAGGTGAGGGGGACATTCAGTACTTC. Complete variable domain (other parts from reference TRBV15 and TRBJ2-4): DAMVIQNPRYQVTQFGKPVTLSCSQTLNHNVMYWYQQKSSQAPKLLFHYYDKDFNNEADTPDNFQSRRPNTSFCFLDIRSPGLGDTAMYLCATSRGAGEGDIQYFGAGTRLSVL.

The rearrangement joins TRBV19 to TRBJ1-2; maybe TRBD1 (5 bases). The CDR3 consists of 13 residues. Trimming removed 7 bases from V and 10 bases from J, with 19 bases in between. CDR1 LNHDA and CDR2 SQIVND come from the germline V gene (reference sequence). The CDR3 region has the DNA TGTGCCAGTACTCCCTCCGGGCCCGGGACCTACACCTTC. It specifies CASTPSGPGTYTF.

Here the CDR3 reads CASSSRTGGYEQYF. CDR3 nucleotide sequence: TGTGCCAGCAGTAGTCGAACAGGGGGCTACGAGCAGTACTTC. The chain uses TRBV25-1 and TRBJ2-5; 8 bases align to TRBD1. The J call is doubtful: the DNA matches TRBJ2-7 better. This CDR3 has 14 residues. CDR1 and CDR2 (germline): MGHDK, SYGVNS.

A single count supports this clone. A read error may produce the germline difference seen at one junction end. This chain connects TRBV5-1 to TRBJ2-7; TRBD1 aligns across 7 bases. Germline loops: CDR1 SGHRS, CDR2 YFSETQ. The CDR3 sequence is 15 residues long. CDR3 sequence (DNA): TGCGCCAGCAGCAAGGGACAGATTGGGGTCTACGGGCAGTACTTC. Translating gives CASSKGQIGVYGQYF. Combining the CDR3 with reference TRBV5-1 and TRBJ2-7 gives the whole variable domain KAGVTQTPRYLIKTRGQQVTLSCSPISGHRSVSWYQQTPGQGLQFLFEYFSETQRNKGNFPGRFSGRQFSNSRSEMNVSTLELGDSALYLCASSKGQIGVYGQYFGPGTRLTVT.

V usage is TRBV7-9 and J usage is TRBJ1-4; D not resolved. The CDR3 covers 14 residues. V lost 3 bases and J 8 bases, leaving 13 bases between the germline ends. The germline V gene has CDR1 SEHNR and CDR2 FQNEAQ (reference sequence). The CDR3 region is CASSFGRGGEKLFF. CDR3 coding DNA: TGTGCCAGCAGCTTCGGCCGAGGAGGCGAAAAACTGTTTTTT.

The chain employs TRBV4-3 and TRBJ1-1; D remains unclear. The CDR3 runs 13 residues. V lost 0 bases, J lost 0 bases, and 2 bases lay in between. Looked up from germline, CDR1 is LGHNA and CDR2 is YSLEER. CDR3 sequence (DNA): TGCGCCAGCAGCCAAGAAATGAACACTGAAGCTTTCTTT. As protein: CASSQEMNTEAFF.

This chain connects TRBV6-1 to TRBJ2-1; TRBD1 is a possible D gene (6 bases). Per the germline V gene, CDR1 is MNHNS and CDR2 is SASEGT. The CDR3 is made up of 14 amino acids. The CDR3 DNA sequence: TGTGCTGTGATCACAGGGAACACCTACAATGAGCAGTTCTTC. It codes for CAVITGNTYNEQFF.

The chain links TRBV28 to TRBJ1-5; 10 nucleotides match TRBD1. The germline gives CDR1 MDHEN, CDR2 SYDVKM. The CDR3 covers 17 residues. Trimming removed 5 bases from V and 2 bases from J; junction bases left unmatched: 9. As DNA, the CDR3 is TGTGCCAGCAGTGCTTATAAGGGGACAGGGGGCAATCAGCCCCAGCATTTT. This translates into CASSAYKGTGGNQPQHF.

This clone was observed a single time. The chain links TRBV11-3 to TRBJ2-1; TRBD1 aligns across 7 bases. The CDR3 covers 13 residues. V lost 1 base to trimming and J lost 9 bases; unmatched junction nucleotides: 3. Germline loops: CDR1 SGHNT, CDR2 YENEEA. CDR3: CASSLGHRGEQFF. CDR3 bases: TGTGCCAGCAGCTTAGGACACAGGGGTGAGCAGTTCTTC.

The CDR3 nucleotides are TGTGCCAGCAGCCCCAGGAGCCGGGCGAACGACTATGGCTACACCTTC. Translating gives CASSPRSRANDYGYTF. The chain links TRBV7-8 to TRBJ1-2; D uncertain. From germline, CDR1 is SGHVS and CDR2 FQNEAQ. The CDR3 contains 16 residues. Trimming removed 5 bases at V and 3 bases at J, with 19 bases between.

The chain employs TRBV28 and TRBJ2-3; D unclear. The CDR3 has 14 residues. V lost 4 bases to trimming and J lost 0 bases, with 8 bases between them. The germline CDR1 and CDR2 sequences are MDHEN and SYDVKM. Written as DNA, the CDR3 is TGTGCCAGCAGTTCGGACCGTAGCACAGATACGCAGTATTTT. Its protein product is CASSSDRSTDTQYF.

The chain recombines TRBV10-2 with TRBJ2-3, with 15 bases identical to TRBD2. Trimming took 10 bases from V and 1 from J; bases not matched to a gene: 12. The CDR3 is 18 residues long. Germline values: CDR1 WSHSY, CDR2 SAAADI. The CDR3 sequence: CANLGTSGRPIRTDTQYF. DNA for the CDR3: TGCGCCAACCTTGGGACTAGCGGGAGGCCAATACGCACAGATACGCAGTATTTT.